The next 11 T cell receptor beta chains were all read from a single sample in a study of blood T cell repertoires in COVID-19. The assay was immunoSEQ multiplex PCR, and TCRdb's table has in-frame clones only and misses some. The sample shows about 91,000 clones, more than 60% of them seen only once. Source material: peripheral blood. These receptors were taken from a man between 65 and 85 years old with acute or convalescent COVID-19.

J is TRBJ1-1 and V is TRBV5-5; D gene ambiguous. The length of the CDR3 is 15 residues. The germline CDR1 and CDR2 sequences are SGHKS and YYEKEE (reference sequence). Trimming stripped 1 base from V and 5 bases from J, with 15 bases between. CDR3 amino acids: CASSLFVSGSTEAFF. In nucleotides, the CDR3 is TGTGCCAGCAGCTTGTTCGTTAGTGGGAGTACTGAAGCTTTCTTT.

The chain joins TRBV12-3 or TRBV12-4 to TRBJ1-2, with a weak D call TRBD1 (5 bases). Trimming stripped 4 bases from V and 13 bases from J, with 19 bases between. CDR3 length equals 13 residues. In DNA, the CDR3 is TGTGCCAGCAGTTCGAACACGGGGGTAGGTGGCACCTTC. Its translation is CASSSNTGVGGTF.

The chain links TRBV25-1 to TRBJ2-3; no reliable D call. Germline CDR1 MGHDK, CDR2 SYGVNS. The CDR3 totals 10 residues. V was pared by 7 bases and J by 7 bases, with 6 bases between. This CDR3 is CASKRNTQYF. CDR3 bases: TGTGCCAGCAAGAGGAATACGCAGTATTTT. Complete variable domain (other parts from reference TRBV25-1 and TRBJ2-3): EADIYQTPRYLVIGTGKKITLECSQTMGHDKMYWYQQDPGMELHLIHYSYGVNSTEKGDLSSESTVSRIRTEHFPLTLESARPSHTSQYLCASKRNTQYFGPGTRLTVL.

The chain is built from TRBV5-4 and TRBJ2-3; 8 bases map to TRBD2. V was pared by 3 bases and J by 1 base, with 1 base of the junction left unmatched. The CDR3 is made up of 14 amino acids. Germline CDR1 reads SGHNT; CDR2 reads YYREEE (reference sequence). CDR3 residues: CASSSGGGTDTQYF. The CDR3 DNA reads TGTGCCAGCAGCTCCGGGGGGGGCACAGATACGCAGTATTTT.

The J gene is TRBJ1-1, the V gene TRBV27; possibly TRBD1 for D (5 bases). V lost 0 bases and J lost 8, with 13 bases in between. The germline gives CDR1 MNHEY, CDR2 SMNVEV (reference sequence). The CDR3 totals 14 residues. In DNA, the CDR3 is TGTGCCAGCAGTTTATCGGGCCCTGGGGCCGAAGCTTTCTTT. It translates to CASSLSGPGAEAFF.

The rearrangement links TRBV3-1 (or the pseudogene TRBV3-2) to TRBJ2-1; 13 nucleotides line up with TRBD2. Trimming took 4 bases from V and 7 from J; bases not matched to a gene: 10. This CDR3 contains 17 residues. CDR1 is LGHDT, CDR2 YNNKEL, per germline (reference sequence). Written as DNA, the CDR3 is TGTGCCAGCAGCCCCAGACTAGCGGGAGGTCTAGGGAATGAGCAGTTCTTC. Encoded protein: CASSPRLAGGLGNEQFF.

This rearrangement joins TRBV20-1 to TRBJ1-2; 7 bases align to TRBD1. The junction had 6 bases not matched to a gene; V was cut back by 6 bases and J by 8 bases. Germline-derived CDR1 and CDR2 are DFQATT and SNEGSKA (reference sequence). This CDR3 region has 11 residues. CDR3 sequence: CSAQGQYGYTF. The CDR3 DNA is TGCAGTGCCCAGGGACAGTACGGCTACACCTTC.

The chain links TRBV4-1 to TRBJ2-1; 8 bases are a match to TRBD2. The ends lost 3 bases at V and 7 bases at J; junction bases unmatched: 8. The CDR3 is 15 amino acids. The germline CDR1 and CDR2 sequences are MGHRA and YSYEKL. The CDR3 DNA reads TGCGCCAGCAGCCAGGTAGGGGGACTAGTAAATGAGCAGTTCTTC. Its protein is CASSQVGGLVNEQFF.

CDR3 in amino acids: CASSFFTGIYNSPLHF. CDR3 coding DNA: TGTGCCAGCAGCTTTTTTACAGGGATCTATAATTCACCCCTCCACTTT. The V and J genes are TRBV7-9 and TRBJ1-6; weak D call: TRBD1 (6 bases). V was pared by 3 bases and J by 3 bases, with 12 bases between. CDR1 SEHNR and CDR2 FQNEAQ come from the germline V gene (reference sequence). The CDR3 is 16 amino acids.

The rearrangement links TRBV5-1 to TRBJ2-1; TRBD2 agrees at 8 bases. The germline gives CDR1 SGHRS, CDR2 YFSETQ. The J segment lost 0 bases and the V segment lost 1 base, leaving 9 bases of the junction unmatched. This CDR3 has 18 amino acids. CDR3 nucleotide sequence: TGCGCCAGCAGCTTGTTAGGGCGACTAGCGAGCTCCTACAATGAGCAGTTCTTC. Its translation: CASSLLGRLASSYNEQFF.

The chain uses TRBV5-4 and TRBJ2-6, with 10 bases identical to TRBD1. This CDR3 comprises 17 residues. Germline values: CDR1 SGHNT, CDR2 YYREEE (reference sequence). J was trimmed by 2 bases and V by 4 bases; bases with no gene match: 6. This chain's CDR3 is CASSQPGQGAGANVLTF. CDR3 DNA: TGTGCCAGCAGCCAGCCCGGACAGGGGGCTGGGGCCAACGTCCTGACTTTC. Combining the CDR3 with reference TRBV5-4 and TRBJ2-6 gives the whole variable domain ETGVTQSPTHLIKTRGQQVTLRCSSQSGHNTVSWYQQALGQGPQFIFQYYREEENGRGNFPPRFSGLQFPNYSSELNVNALELDDSALYLCASSQPGQGAGANVLTFGAGSRLTVL.